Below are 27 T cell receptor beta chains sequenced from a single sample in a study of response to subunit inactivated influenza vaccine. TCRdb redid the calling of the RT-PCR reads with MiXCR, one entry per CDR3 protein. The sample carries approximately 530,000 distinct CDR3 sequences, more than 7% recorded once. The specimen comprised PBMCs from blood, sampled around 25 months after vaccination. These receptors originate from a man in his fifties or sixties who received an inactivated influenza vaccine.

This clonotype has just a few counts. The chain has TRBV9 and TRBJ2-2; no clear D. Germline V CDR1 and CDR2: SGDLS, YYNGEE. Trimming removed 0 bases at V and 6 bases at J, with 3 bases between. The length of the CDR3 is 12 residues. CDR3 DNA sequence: TGTGCCAGCAGCGTAGATCCCGGGGAGCTGTTTTTT. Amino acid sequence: CASSVDPGELFF.

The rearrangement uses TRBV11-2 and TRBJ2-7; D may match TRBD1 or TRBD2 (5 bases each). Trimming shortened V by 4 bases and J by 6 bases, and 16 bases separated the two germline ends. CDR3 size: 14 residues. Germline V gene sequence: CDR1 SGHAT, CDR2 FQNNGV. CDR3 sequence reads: CASSSGTGYLEQYF. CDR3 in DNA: TGTGCCAGCAGCTCGGGGACGGGATACCTCGAGCAGTACTTC. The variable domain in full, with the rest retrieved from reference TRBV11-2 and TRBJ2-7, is EAGVAQSPRYKIIEKRQSVAFWCNPISGHATLYWYQQILGQGPKLLIQFQNNGVVDDSQLPKDRFSAERLKGVDSTLKIQPAKLEDSAVYLCASSSGTGYLEQYFGPGTRLTVT.

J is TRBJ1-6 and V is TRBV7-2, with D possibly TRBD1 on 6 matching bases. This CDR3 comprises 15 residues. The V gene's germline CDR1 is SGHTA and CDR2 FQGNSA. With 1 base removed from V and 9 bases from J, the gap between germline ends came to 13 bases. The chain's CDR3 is CASSLEAGRGSPLHF. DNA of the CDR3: TGTGCCAGCAGCTTAGAGGCGGGCAGGGGTTCACCCCTCCACTTT.

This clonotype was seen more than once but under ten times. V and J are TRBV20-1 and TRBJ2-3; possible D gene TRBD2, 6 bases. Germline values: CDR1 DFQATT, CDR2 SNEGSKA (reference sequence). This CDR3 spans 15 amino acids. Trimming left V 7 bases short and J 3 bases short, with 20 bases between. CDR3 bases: TGCAGTGGTGTCCCCGCCAAGGAGGGGACAGATACGCAGTATTTT. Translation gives CSGVPAKEGTDTQYF.

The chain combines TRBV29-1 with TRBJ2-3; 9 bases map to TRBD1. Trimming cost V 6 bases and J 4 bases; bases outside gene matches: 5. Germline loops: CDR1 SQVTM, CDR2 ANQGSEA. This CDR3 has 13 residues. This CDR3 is CSVSGTGSDTQYF. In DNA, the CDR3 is TGCAGCGTCTCCGGGACAGGGTCAGATACGCAGTATTTT.

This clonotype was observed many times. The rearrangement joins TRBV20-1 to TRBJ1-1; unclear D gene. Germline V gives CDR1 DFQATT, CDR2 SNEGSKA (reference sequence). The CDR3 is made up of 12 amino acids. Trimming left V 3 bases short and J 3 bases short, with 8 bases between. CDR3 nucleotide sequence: TGCAGTGCTAGCGACGGGTACACTGAAGCTTTCTTT. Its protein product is CSASDGYTEAFF.

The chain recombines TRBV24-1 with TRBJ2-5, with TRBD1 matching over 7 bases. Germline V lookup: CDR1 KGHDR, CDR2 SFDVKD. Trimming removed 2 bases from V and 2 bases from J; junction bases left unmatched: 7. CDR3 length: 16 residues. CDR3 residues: CATSDYGTAQQETQYF. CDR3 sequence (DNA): TGTGCCACCAGTGATTACGGGACAGCCCAACAAGAGACCCAGTACTTC.

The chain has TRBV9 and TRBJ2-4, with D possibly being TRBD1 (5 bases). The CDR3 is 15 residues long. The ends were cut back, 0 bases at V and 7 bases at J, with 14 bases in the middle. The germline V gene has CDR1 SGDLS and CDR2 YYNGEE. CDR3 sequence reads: CASSVGAGMSNIQYF. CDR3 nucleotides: TGTGCCAGCAGCGTAGGGGCAGGGATGTCGAACATTCAGTACTTC.

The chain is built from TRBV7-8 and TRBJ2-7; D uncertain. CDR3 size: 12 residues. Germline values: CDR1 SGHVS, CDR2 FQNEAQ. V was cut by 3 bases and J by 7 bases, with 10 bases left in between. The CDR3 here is CASSLFDREQYF. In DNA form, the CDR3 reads TGTGCCAGCAGCTTGTTTGACCGAGAGCAGTACTTC. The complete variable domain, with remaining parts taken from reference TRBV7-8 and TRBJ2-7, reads GAGVSQSPRYKVAKRGQDVALRCDPISGHVSLFWYQQALGQGPEFLTYFQNEAQLDKSGLPSDRFFAERPEGSVSTLKIQRTQQEDSAVYLCASSLFDREQYFGPGTRLTVT.

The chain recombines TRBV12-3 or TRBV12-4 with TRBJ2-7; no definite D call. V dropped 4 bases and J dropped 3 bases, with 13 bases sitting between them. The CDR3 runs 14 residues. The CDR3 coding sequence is TGTGCCAGCAGTTACGGGTTTACTGGCTACGAGCAGTACTTC. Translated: CASSYGFTGYEQYF.

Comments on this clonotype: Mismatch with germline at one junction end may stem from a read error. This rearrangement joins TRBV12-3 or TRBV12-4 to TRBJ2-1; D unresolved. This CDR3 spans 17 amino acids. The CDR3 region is CASHRTGFISSYDEQFF. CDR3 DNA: TGTGCCAGCCACCGAACGGGCTTCATATCCTCCTACGATGAGCAGTTCTTC.

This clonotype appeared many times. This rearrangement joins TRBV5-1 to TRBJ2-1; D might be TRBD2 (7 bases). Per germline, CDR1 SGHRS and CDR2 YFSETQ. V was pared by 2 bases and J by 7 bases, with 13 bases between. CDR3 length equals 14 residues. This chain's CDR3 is CASSLHGGRNEQFF. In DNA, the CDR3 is TGCGCCAGCAGCTTACACGGGGGGCGAAATGAGCAGTTCTTC.

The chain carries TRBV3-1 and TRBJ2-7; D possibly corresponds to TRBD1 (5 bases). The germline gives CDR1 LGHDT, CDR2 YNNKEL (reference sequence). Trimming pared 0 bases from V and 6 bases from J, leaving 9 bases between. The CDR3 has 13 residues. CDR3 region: CASSQEVRAEQYF. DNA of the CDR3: TGTGCCAGCAGCCAAGAGGTCAGGGCCGAGCAGTACTTC.

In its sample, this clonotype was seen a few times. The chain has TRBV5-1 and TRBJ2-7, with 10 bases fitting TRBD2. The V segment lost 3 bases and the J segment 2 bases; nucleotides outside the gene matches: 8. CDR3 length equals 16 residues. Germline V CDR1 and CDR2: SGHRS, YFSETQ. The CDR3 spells CASSWTGTSEAYEQYF. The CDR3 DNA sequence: TGCGCCAGCAGCTGGACCGGGACTAGCGAGGCCTACGAGCAGTACTTC. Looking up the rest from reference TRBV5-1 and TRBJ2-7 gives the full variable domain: KAGVTQTPRYLIKTRGQQVTLSCSPISGHRSVSWYQQTPGQGLQFLFEYFSETQRNKGNFPGRFSGRQFSNSRSEMNVSTLELGDSALYLCASSWTGTSEAYEQYFGPGTRLTVT.

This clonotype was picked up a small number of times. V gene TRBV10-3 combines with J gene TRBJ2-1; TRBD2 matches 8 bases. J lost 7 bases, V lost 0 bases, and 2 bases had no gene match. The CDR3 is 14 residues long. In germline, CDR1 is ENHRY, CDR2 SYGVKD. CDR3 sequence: CAISESSGTNEQFF. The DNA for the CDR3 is TGTGCCATCAGTGAGTCTAGCGGGACAAATGAGCAGTTCTTC.

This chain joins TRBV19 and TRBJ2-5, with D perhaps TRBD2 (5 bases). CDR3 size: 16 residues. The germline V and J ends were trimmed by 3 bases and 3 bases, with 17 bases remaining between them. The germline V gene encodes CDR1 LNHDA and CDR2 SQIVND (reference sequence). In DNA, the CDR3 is TGTGCCAGTAGTATTTGGTTATCGGGGTCGGAAGAGACCCAGTACTTC. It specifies CASSIWLSGSEETQYF.

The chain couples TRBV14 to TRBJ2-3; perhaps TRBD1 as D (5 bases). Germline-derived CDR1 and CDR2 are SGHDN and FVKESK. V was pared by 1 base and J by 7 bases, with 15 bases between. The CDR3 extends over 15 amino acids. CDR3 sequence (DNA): TGTGCCAGCAGCCAAGGAAAGGGGCGGTCTCATACGCAGTATTTT. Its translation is CASSQGKGRSHTQYF.

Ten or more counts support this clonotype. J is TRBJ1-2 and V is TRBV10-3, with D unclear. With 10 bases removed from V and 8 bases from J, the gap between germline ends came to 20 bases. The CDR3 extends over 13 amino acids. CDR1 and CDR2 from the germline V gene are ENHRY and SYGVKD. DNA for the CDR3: TGTGCCACCGACCCCGCCACCGAGGGCGGCTACACCTTC. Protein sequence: CATDPATEGGYTF.

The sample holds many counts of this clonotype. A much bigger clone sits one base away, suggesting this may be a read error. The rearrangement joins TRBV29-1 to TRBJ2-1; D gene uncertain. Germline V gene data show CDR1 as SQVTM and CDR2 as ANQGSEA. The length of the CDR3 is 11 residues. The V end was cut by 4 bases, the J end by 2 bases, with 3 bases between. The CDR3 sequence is CSVGAYNEQFF. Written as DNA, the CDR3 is TGCAGCGTTGGGGCCTACAATGAGCAGTTCTTC.

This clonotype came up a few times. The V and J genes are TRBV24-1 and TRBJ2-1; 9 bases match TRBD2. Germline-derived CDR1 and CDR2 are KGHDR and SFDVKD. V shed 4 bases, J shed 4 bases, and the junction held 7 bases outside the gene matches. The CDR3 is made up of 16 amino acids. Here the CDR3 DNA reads TGTGCCACCAGTGACGCAGCGGGAGGTCGGTACAATGAGCAGTTCTTC. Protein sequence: CATSDAAGGRYNEQFF.

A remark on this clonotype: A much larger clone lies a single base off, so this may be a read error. The CDR3 sequence: CASSQGPQGCEQYF. In nucleotides, the CDR3 is TGTGCCAGCAGCCAGGGACCGCAGGGGTGCGAGCAGTACTTC. The genes are TRBV4-2 and TRBJ2-7, with TRBD1 as a possible D gene (6 bases). Deletions cut 3 bases from V and 6 bases from J, with 15 bases between. The CDR3 spans 14 residues. The V gene's germline CDR1 is LGHNA and CDR2 YNFKEQ.

The DNA for the CDR3 is TGTGCCAGCAGCTTAGTAGGGGGTAATACGCAGTATTTT. This sequence encodes CASSLVGGNTQYF. This chain joins TRBV11-2 and TRBJ2-3; TRBD1 might be the D (6 bases). The V gene lost 1 base and the J gene lost 7 bases, with 9 bases spanning the gap. Germline V gene sequence: CDR1 SGHAT, CDR2 FQNNGV. There are 13 residues in the CDR3.

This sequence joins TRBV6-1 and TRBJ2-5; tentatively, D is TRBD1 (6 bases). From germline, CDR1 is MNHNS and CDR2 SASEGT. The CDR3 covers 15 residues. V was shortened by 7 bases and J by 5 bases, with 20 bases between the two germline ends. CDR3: CASTRTGTNLETQYF. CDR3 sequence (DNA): TGTGCCAGCACCAGAACCGGGACAAACTTGGAGACCCAGTACTTC.

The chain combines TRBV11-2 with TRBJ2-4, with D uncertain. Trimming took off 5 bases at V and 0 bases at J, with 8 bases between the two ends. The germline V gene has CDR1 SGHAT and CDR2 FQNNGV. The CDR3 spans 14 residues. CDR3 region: CASSPRLAKNIQYF. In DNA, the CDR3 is TGTGCCAGCAGCCCCCGCCTAGCCAAAAACATTCAGTACTTC.

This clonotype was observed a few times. CDR3 sequence (DNA): TGTGCCAGCAGCCTTAACAGGGGCGCGAACACCGGGGAGCTGTTTTTT. As protein: CASSLNRGANTGELFF. The V gene is TRBV14, the J gene TRBJ2-2, with TRBD1 identical over 7 bases. There are 16 residues in the CDR3. Germline-derived CDR1 and CDR2 are SGHDN and FVKESK. Trimming removed 4 bases from V and 0 bases from J; junction bases left unmatched: 5.

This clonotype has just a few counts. The CDR3 nucleotides are TGTGCCAGCAGCACGTTTAGGGATCAGCCCCAGCATTTT. Its protein product is CASSTFRDQPQHF. The chain carries TRBV7-2 and TRBJ1-5; D remains ambiguous. The CDR3 has 13 amino acids. From germline, CDR1 is SGHTA and CDR2 FQGNSA. Trimming removed 5 bases at V and 5 bases at J, with 10 bases between. Full variable domain (rest looked up from reference TRBV7-2 and TRBJ1-5): GAGVSQSPSNKVTEKGKDVELRCDPISGHTALYWYRQSLGQGLEFLIYFQGNSAPDKSGLPSDRFSAERTGGSVSTLTIQRTQQEDSAVYLCASSTFRDQPQHFGDGTRLSIL.

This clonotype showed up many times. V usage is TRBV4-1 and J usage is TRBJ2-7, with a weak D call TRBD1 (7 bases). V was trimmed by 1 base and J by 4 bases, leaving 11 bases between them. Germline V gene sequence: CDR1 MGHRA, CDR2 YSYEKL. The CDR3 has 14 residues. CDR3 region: CASSQGQGLYEQYF. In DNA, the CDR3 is TGCGCCAGCAGCCAAGGACAGGGACTTTACGAGCAGTACTTC.